The present entry profiles one T cell receptor beta chain with its context. The antigen is not known. This record comes from a study of response to subunit inactivated influenza vaccine. Points from the study as a whole: Few new T cells, the authors suggested, are recruited by each seasonal influenza vaccination.

Germline values: CDR1 MNHEY, CDR2 SVGEGT. The CDR3 spans 13 residues. V lost 7 bases and J lost 1; bases outside the gene matches: 3. MiXCR, run by TCRdb on the RT-PCR reads, gives a single entry per CDR3 protein. The repertoire has approximately 520,000 distinct CDR3 sequences, approximately 24% of them found once; the top ten carry around 1.8%. This sequence originates from a man in his fifties who received an inactivated influenza vaccine. The chain has TRBV6-2 or TRBV6-3 and TRBJ2-7; TRBD2 matches 8 bases. The sequencing here drew on CD4+ T cells sorted from PBMCs, taken about 5 days after vaccination. CDR3 protein: CASNIAGSYEQYF. The CDR3 nucleotides read TGTGCCAGCAATATAGCGGGGTCCTACGAGCAGTACTTC.